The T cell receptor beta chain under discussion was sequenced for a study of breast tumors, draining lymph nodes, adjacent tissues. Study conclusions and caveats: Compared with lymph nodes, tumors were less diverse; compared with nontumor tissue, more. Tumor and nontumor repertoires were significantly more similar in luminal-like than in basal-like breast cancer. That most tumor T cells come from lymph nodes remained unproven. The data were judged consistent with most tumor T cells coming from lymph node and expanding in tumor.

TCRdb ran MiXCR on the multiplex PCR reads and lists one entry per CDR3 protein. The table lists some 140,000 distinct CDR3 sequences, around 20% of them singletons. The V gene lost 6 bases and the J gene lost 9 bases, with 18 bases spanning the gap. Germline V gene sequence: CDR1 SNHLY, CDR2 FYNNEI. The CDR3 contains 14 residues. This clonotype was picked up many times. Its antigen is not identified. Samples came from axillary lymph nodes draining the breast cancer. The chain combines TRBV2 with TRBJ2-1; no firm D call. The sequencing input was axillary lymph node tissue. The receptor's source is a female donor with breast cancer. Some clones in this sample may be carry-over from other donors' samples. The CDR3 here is CASSPNFGRAEQFF. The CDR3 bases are TGTGCCAGCAGCCCCAATTTCGGAAGGGCTGAGCAGTTCTTC. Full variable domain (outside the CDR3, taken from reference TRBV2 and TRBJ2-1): EPEVTQTPSHQVTQMGQEVILRCVPISNHLYFYWYRQILGQKVEFLVSFYNNEISEKSEIFDDQFSVERPDGSNFTLKIRSTKLEDSAMYFCASSPNFGRAEQFFGPGTRLTVL.